Sequencing of this TCR beta chain was carried out in a study of TIL therapy for anti-PD-1-resistant metastatic lung cancer. Documented time point: pre-treatment sample, taken before nivolumab and TIL therapy. Tumor tissue came from excised metastases, mostly pleural nodules or supraclavicular lymph nodes. Sequencing used immunoSEQ v3. Repertoires were generated with immunoSEQ multiplex PCR, while TCRdb's copy carries only in-frame clones and drops some. The profile shows more than 9,000 clones, roughly 60% of them singletons. The material was tumor tissue, obtained at baseline. The source is a person aged 25 to 80 with non-small cell lung cancer.

The CDR3 region has the DNA TGTGCCAGCAGCCCCTCAGGGGGTTCCTACGAGCAGTACTTC. It codes for CASSPSGGSYEQYF. V usage is TRBV7-3 and J usage is TRBJ2-7, with TRBD1 matching over 7 bases. CDR1 SGHTA and CDR2 FQGTGA come from the germline V gene. The junction had 5 bases not matched to a gene; V was cut back by 5 bases and J by 1 base. The CDR3 has 14 residues.